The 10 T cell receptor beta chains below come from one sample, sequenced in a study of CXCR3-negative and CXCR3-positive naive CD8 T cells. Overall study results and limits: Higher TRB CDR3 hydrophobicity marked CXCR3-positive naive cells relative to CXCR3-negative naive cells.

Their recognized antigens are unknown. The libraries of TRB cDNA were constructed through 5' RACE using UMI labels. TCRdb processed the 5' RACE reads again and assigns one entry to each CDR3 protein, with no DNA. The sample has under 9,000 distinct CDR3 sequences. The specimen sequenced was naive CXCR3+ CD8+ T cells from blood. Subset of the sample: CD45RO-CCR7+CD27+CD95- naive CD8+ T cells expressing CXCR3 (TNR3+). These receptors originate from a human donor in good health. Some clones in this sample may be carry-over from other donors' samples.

CDR3: CASSLFVQGETEAFF. The gene calls are TRBV4-2 and TRBJ1-1. Per germline, CDR1 LGHNA and CDR2 YNFKEQ. The CDR3 length is 15 residues.

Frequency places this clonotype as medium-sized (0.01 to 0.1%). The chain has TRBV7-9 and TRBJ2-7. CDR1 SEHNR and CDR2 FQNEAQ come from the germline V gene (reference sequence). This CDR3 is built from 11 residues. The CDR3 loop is CASSFDGEQYF.

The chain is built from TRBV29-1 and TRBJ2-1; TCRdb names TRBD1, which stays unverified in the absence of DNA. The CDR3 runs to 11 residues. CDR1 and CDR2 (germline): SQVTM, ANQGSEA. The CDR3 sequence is CSGQGAQGLFF.

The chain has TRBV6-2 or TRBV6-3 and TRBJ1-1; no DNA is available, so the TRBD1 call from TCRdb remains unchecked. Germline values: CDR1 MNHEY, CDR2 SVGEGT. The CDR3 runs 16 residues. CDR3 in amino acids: CASTLLGAGGHTEAFF.

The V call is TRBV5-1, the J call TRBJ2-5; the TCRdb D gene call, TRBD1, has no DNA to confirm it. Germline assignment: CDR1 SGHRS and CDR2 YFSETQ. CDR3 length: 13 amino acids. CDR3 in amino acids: CASSPRGEATQYF.

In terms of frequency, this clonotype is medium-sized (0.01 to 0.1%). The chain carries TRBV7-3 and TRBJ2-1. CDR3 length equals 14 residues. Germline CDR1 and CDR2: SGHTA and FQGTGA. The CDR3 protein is CASSLGLGYNEQFF. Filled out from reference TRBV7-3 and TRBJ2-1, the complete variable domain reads GAGVSQTPSNKVTEKGKYVELRCDPISGHTALYWYRQSLGQGPEFLIYFQGTGAADDSGLPNDRFFAVRPEGSVSTLKIQRTERGDSAVYLCASSLGLGYNEQFFGPGTRLTVL.

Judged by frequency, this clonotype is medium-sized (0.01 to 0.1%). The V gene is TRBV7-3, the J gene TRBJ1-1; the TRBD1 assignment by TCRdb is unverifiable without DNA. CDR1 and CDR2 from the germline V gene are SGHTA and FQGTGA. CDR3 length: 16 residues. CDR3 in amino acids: CASSFLRRRGIAEAFF.

The CDR3 sequence is CSLIADGSYEQYF. The rearrangement uses TRBV29-1 and TRBJ2-7. CDR3 length equals 13 residues. Germline CDR1 reads SQVTM; CDR2 reads ANQGSEA.

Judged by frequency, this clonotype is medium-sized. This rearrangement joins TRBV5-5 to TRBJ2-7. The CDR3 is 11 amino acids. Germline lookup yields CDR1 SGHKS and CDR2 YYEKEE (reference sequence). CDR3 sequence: CASSYSYEQYF.

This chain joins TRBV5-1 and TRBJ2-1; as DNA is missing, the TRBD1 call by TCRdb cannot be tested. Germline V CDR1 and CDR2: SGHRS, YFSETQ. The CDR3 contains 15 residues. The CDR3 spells CASSELRGLDNEQFF.